What follows is one TCR beta chain and its context. Antigen: not known. The data originate from a study of graft-versus-host responses after intestinal transplantation. The wider study: Following induction with anti-thymocyte globulin, all recipients were given tacrolimus and steroids for two to three years.

Notes on the study in general: Allografts carried high graft-versus-host to host-versus-graft clonal ratios in patients having graft-donor T cell macrochimerism.

Sequenced by immunoSEQ multiplex PCR; TCRdb stores in-frame clones only, minus some. The table has about 100,000 clones, about nine tenths seen once; the top ten hold approximately 0.18%. The receptor was derived from a human donor who was the organ donor for an intestinal transplant. The source material was unstimulated CD4+ T cells sorted from spleen or lymph node cells, sampled before transplant.

The CDR3 nucleotides read TGTGCCAGCAGCTTAAACAGGGGGTATAATTCACCCCTCCACTTT. Translation: CASSLNRGYNSPLHF. The chain is built from TRBV7-3 and TRBJ1-6; 8 nucleotides line up with TRBD1. Trimming took 1 base from V and 4 from J; bases not matched to a gene: 0. The CDR3 consists of 15 residues. CDR1 SGHTA and CDR2 FQGTGA come from the germline V gene.